This T cell receptor beta chain comes out of a study of beta chain features in type 1 diabetes. Points from the study as a whole: Across all four CD4+ subsets, people with type 1 diabetes showed modestly shorter TCRB CDR3s.

The authors reverse transcribed all of the isolated RNA, so sequencing captured expressed TCRB transcripts. Profiled with immunoSEQ multiplex PCR; TCRdb holds only in-frame clones, not every one. Here the sample spans some 700,000 clones, roughly an eighth being singletons. This clone turned up a few times. Its matching antigen is unknown. This CDR3 is 14 amino acids long. Germline CDR1 GTSNPN, CDR2 SVGIG (reference sequence). Trimming cost V 5 bases and J 5 bases, with 17 bases left between them. This sequence joins TRBV30 and TRBJ2-3; TRBD1 is a possible D gene (6 bases). The clonotype originates from a man between 18 and 29 years old with type 1 diabetes. Specimen: naive CD4+ T cells from blood. In nucleotides, the CDR3 is TGTGCCTGGGACCCGGGACAAATCATAGATACGCAGTATTTT. Translation: CAWDPGQIIDTQYF.